This T cell receptor beta chain was recovered during a study of graft-versus-host responses after intestinal transplantation (dated by TCRdb to 2020 to 2023). Broadly, across the study: The transplants that recipients got were multivisceral, liver-intestinal, or isolated intestinal. All recipients received anti-thymocyte globulin induction followed by maintenance tacrolimus and steroids for 3 to 4 years. After intestinal transplantation, graft-versus-host and host-versus-graft alloreactive T cell clones in the graft, circulation and bone marrow were tracked using bulk TCR-beta CDR3 sequencing. To identify alloreactive clones, pre-transplant mixed lymphocyte reaction products were sequenced and compared with unstimulated pre-transplant donor and recipient T cells. A cohort of about two dozen intestinal transplant recipients, including one retransplant, was enrolled, and a few patients lacking pretransplant specimens were excluded. A peak of at least 4% donor T cells among recipient peripheral blood mononuclear cells was the definition used for donor T cell macrochimerism. Instead of going to the commercial service, samples from a few later patients were sequenced in-house on an Illumina MiSeq and processed with MiXCR. The investigation overall reported the following: Peak levels of circulating GvH clones were associated with declines in HvG clones early after transplant. GvH clones turned up in recipient bone marrow, with some appearing earlier in ileal mucosa or blood, a pattern consistent with an intestinal mucosal origin. Conclusions were limited by the relatively low number and heterogeneity of intestinal transplant patients. In patients with donor T cell macrochimerism, the allografts had high GvH to HvG T cell clonal ratios.

The time point label of this sample denotes: cells obtained before transplantation from donor or recipient. CD3+CD4+ and CD3+CD8+ populations were FACS-sorted from unstimulated pre-transplant donor and recipient cells taken from spleen or lymph nodes. As concerns this clone: The antigen it binds to is not known. Base qualities are not provided; no much larger clone lies one nucleotide away.

Library preparation used the immunoSEQ multiplex PCR assay. For most patients, genomic DNA was isolated with the Qiagen DNeasy Blood and Tissue Kit and sent frozen to Adaptive Biotechnologies for TCR sequencing. High-throughput TCR-beta CDR3 sequencing of genomic DNA from most patients was performed by Adaptive Biotechnologies. The source study handled its data this way. Adaptive's ImmunoSEQ software supplied the TCR sequencing data for 15 to 20 patients, while MiXCR and VDJtools were used to process a few other patients. To correct CD4 versus CD8 sorting errors, sequences present in both subsets at a frequency ratio below 5:1 were removed. Because the origin of CDR3 nucleotide sequences shared between donor and recipient could not be assigned, those sequences were removed. To be classed as alloreactive, a clone needed at least 2-fold expansion over unstimulated cells and a minimum CFSE-low frequency of 0.002% (template counts) or 0.001% (read counts). A clone was considered mappable if detected in the sequenced pre-transplant spleen, lymph node, or MLR CFSE-low populations of the donor or recipient. The cumulative frequency of alloreactive clones was calculated as a percentage of all sequences, weighted by copy number. TCRdb provides this immuneACCESS table in a form limited to in-frame rearrangements. Some clones are lacking; in checked studies, under half of them reflect an unresolved V gene, and why the rest are absent is not known. That table is the source of V, J and clone size, and D and trimming were worked out from the DNA. This sample is represented by tens of thousands of clones; around 86% of them were singletons. Together, the top ten hold roughly 17% of the sample.

This receptor was obtained from a human donor who received an intestinal transplant. The source was unstimulated CD8+ T cells sorted from spleen or lymph node cells, collected before intestinal transplant.

DNA sequence: TGCGCCAGCAGCTTGGAGGACTACGGGGACATTCAGTACTTC. Its coded protein is CASSLEDYGDIQYF. This chain is built from TRBV5-1 and TRBJ2-4; D gene: possibly TRBD2, on 6 matching bases. Including the terminal cysteine and phenylalanine, the CDR3 comprises 14 residues. Kept here is only the CDR3 DNA, which spans 42 bases and is read in frame from base 1. V loses 0 bases of germline sequence and J loses 8 bases, and the interval between the two ends is 12 bases. Via the germline V gene, CDR1 is SGHRS and CDR2 YFSETQ. The entire variable domain, with the stretches around the CDR3 drawn from the reference TRBV5-1 and TRBJ2-4 proteins, is KAGVTQTPRYLIKTRGQQVTLSCSPISGHRSVSWYQQTPGQGLQFLFEYFSETQRNKGNFPGRFSGRQFSNSRSEMNVSTLELGDSALYLCASSLEDYGDIQYFGAGTRLSVL.